This TCR beta chain was identified during a study of blood T cell repertoires in COVID-19. Study-wide background: Donors in the United States, Italy and Spain gave samples during acute or convalescent COVID-19. From T cells, B-cell-depleted T cells, or PBMCs came the material, which was cDNA or gDNA.

This CDR3 contains 14 residues. Looked up from germline, CDR1 is MNHEY and CDR2 is SVGAGI. V gave up 2 bases and J gave up 1 base, with 9 bases separating them. As handled by the study authors: By means of reference gene primer amplification, nucleated cell counts were estimated. The method was immunoSEQ multiplex PCR; TCRdb's version includes in-frame clones alone and lacks a portion of them. Clone size and V and J calls were adopted from that table, with D and trimming inferred from the DNA. Seen here are around 250,000 clones, under 90% observed once, and the top ten hold 0.85% to 1%. What was sequenced was peripheral blood. This clonotype was sampled from a woman aged 35 to 49 who had recovered from COVID-19. This rearrangement joins TRBV6-5 to TRBJ2-7; weak D call: TRBD1 (5 bases). The CDR3 DNA is TGTGCCAGCAGTTACGGTGGGGCTTCCTACGAGCAGTACTTC. Translation gives CASSYGGASYEQYF.